The 21 T cell receptor beta chains in this list originate from one sample, sequenced in a study of cytomegalovirus exposure and HLA in healthy donors. With 60 Vbeta and 13 Jbeta primers, the PCR was carried out. The data were produced by immunoSEQ multiplex PCR, yet TCRdb's version contains in-frame clones alone and is incomplete. The table lists fewer than 200,000 clones, 70% to 90% of them singletons. Sequenced material: PBMCs. The receptors shown here come from a young woman in good health and CMV-seronegative.

The chain employs TRBV28 and TRBJ1-1; weak D call: TRBD1 (6 bases). This CDR3 comprises 12 residues. CDR1 and CDR2 from the germline V gene are MDHEN and SYDVKM. V was trimmed by 3 bases and J by 10 bases, leaving 12 bases between them. CDR3 sequence reads: CASSLPQGRAFF. In DNA form, the CDR3 reads TGTGCCAGCAGTTTGCCTCAGGGGAGAGCTTTCTTT.

The chain uses TRBV10-2 and TRBJ2-3; the match to TRBD2 covers 14 bases. In germline, CDR1 is WSHSY, CDR2 SAAADI. The CDR3 extends over 16 amino acids. V shed 5 bases and J 5 bases; nucleotides not matched to a gene: 6. CDR3 in DNA: TGCGCCAGCAGTATGGGACTAGCGGGAGAGGGAGATACGCAGTATTTT. This gives the protein CASSMGLAGEGDTQYF.

V is TRBV5-1 and J is TRBJ1-1; no firm D call. Trimming removed 5 bases from V and 5 bases from J, with 7 bases in between. Looked up from germline, CDR1 is SGHRS and CDR2 is YFSETQ. CDR3 size: 11 residues. CDR3 residues: CASRAETEAFF. CDR3 nucleotides: TGCGCCAGCAGGGCGGAAACTGAAGCTTTCTTT.

The CDR3 is CASYSRDIAYEQYF. Here the CDR3 DNA reads TGTGCCAGCTATTCCCGGGACATAGCCTACGAGCAGTACTTC. The chain links TRBV6-5 to TRBJ2-7; weak D call: TRBD1 (6 bases). This CDR3 region has 14 residues. Trimming stripped 8 bases from V and 2 bases from J, with 16 bases between. Germline V gene lookup returns CDR1 MNHEY and CDR2 SVGAGI.

This chain uses TRBV28 with TRBJ1-5; 10 nucleotides match TRBD1. The CDR3 length is 15 residues. V lost 6 bases and J lost 11; bases outside the gene matches: 13. The germline gives CDR1 MDHEN, CDR2 SYDVKM. Written as DNA, the CDR3 is TGTGCCAGCAGCCGTGACAGGGGGCTATCCGCCGCCCAGCATTTT. It translates to CASSRDRGLSAAQHF.

The CDR3 bases are TGTGCCAGCACCAAGAGGGGGGGCGTAAGCACTGAAGCTTTCTTT. Translating gives CASTKRGGVSTEAFF. J is TRBJ1-1 and V is TRBV27, with D perhaps TRBD1 (6 bases). Germline V gene data show CDR1 as MNHEY and CDR2 as SMNVEV (reference sequence). V gave up 7 bases and J gave up 4 bases, with 19 bases separating them. The CDR3 is made up of 15 amino acids.

The sample holds one count of this clone. The chain is built from TRBV9 and TRBJ2-1; TRBD2 matches 15 bases. CDR1 is SGDLS and CDR2 is YYNGEE in the germline V gene. After removal of 3 bases from V and 7 bases from J, the junction contained 5 bases not matched to a gene. The CDR3 consists of 16 residues. The CDR3 loop reads CASSAIGTSGRNEQFF. The CDR3 bases are TGTGCCAGCAGCGCGATAGGGACTAGCGGGAGGAATGAGCAGTTCTTC.

This clone appeared once. This chain connects TRBV28 to TRBJ2-7; D is possibly TRBD1 (6 bases). The CDR3 has 14 amino acids. CDR1 MDHEN and CDR2 SYDVKM come from the germline V gene. Trimming shortened V by 4 bases and J by 2 bases, and 12 bases separated the two germline ends. The CDR3 protein is CASSSPTGTYEQYF. The CDR3 nucleotides are TGTGCCAGCAGTTCCCCCACAGGGACCTACGAGCAGTACTTC.

The J gene is TRBJ2-7, the V gene TRBV28, with a tentative D call TRBD1 (6 bases). Germline CDR1 MDHEN, CDR2 SYDVKM. The CDR3 has 16 residues. The ends were cut back, 5 bases at V and 3 bases at J, with 20 bases in the middle. DNA of the CDR3: TGTGCCAGCAGTCCTTCCACGACAGGAAAATACTACGAGCAGTACTTC. Protein sequence: CASSPSTTGKYYEQYF. Looking up the rest from reference TRBV28 and TRBJ2-7 gives the full variable domain: DVKVTQSSRYLVKRTGEKVFLECVQDMDHENMFWYRQDPGLGLRLIYFSYDVKMKEKGDIPEGYSVSREKKERFSLILESASTNQTSMYLCASSPSTTGKYYEQYFGPGTRLTVT.

The rearrangement uses TRBV11-2 and TRBJ2-7, with D possibly being TRBD2 (6 bases). The CDR3 runs 16 residues. The germline gives CDR1 SGHAT, CDR2 FQNNGV. V lost 1 base and J 0 bases, leaving 13 bases between the germline ends. The CDR3, as DNA: TGTGCCAGCAGCTTAGGAGCTAGCGCCTACTCCTACGAGCAGTACTTC. Translation gives CASSLGASAYSYEQYF.

The chain links TRBV27 to TRBJ2-3, with D perhaps TRBD2 (5 bases). CDR3 length: 17 residues. CDR1 and CDR2 (germline): MNHEY, SMNVEV (reference sequence). V gave up 2 bases and J gave up 2 bases, with 17 bases separating them. The CDR3 nucleotides read TGTGCCAGCAGTTTAGGGCGGGTCCGATGTCCCACAGATACGCAGTATTTT. Translation gives CASSLGRVRCPTDTQYF.

The chain combines TRBV19 with TRBJ2-7; TRBD1 agrees at 9 bases. CDR1 and CDR2 (germline): LNHDA, SQIVND (reference sequence). The junction had 7 bases not matched to a gene; V was cut back by 4 bases and J by 3 bases. The CDR3 extends over 15 amino acids. The CDR3 region has the DNA TGTGCCAGTAGTAGGGACAGGGTGGAGAACTACGAGCAGTACTTC. It translates to CASSRDRVENYEQYF. Full variable domain (missing parts from reference TRBV19 and TRBJ2-7): DGGITQSPKYLFRKEGQNVTLSCEQNLNHDAMYWYRQDPGQGLRLIYYSQIVNDFQKGDIAEGYSVSREKKESFPLTVTSAQKNPTAFYLCASSRDRVENYEQYFGPGTRLTVT.

V usage is TRBV28 and J usage is TRBJ2-7; D not resolved. Trimming removed 8 bases at V and 3 bases at J, with 14 bases between. Germline loops: CDR1 MDHEN, CDR2 SYDVKM. This CDR3 spans 13 amino acids. The CDR3, as DNA: TGTGCCAGCGTTTCCGACATAAGCTACGAGCAGTACTTC. Translated: CASVSDISYEQYF.

This chain connects TRBV5-6 to TRBJ1-1; a possible D gene is TRBD1 (5 bases). The CDR3 spans 17 residues. Germline V gene sequence: CDR1 SGHDT, CDR2 YYEEEE. The V gene lost 1 base and the J gene lost 4 bases, with 20 bases spanning the gap. CDR3 residues: CASSLSGTGRRVTEAFF. CDR3 coding DNA: TGTGCCAGCAGCTTGAGCGGGACGGGAAGAAGGGTCACTGAAGCTTTCTTT. The whole variable domain, filled in from reference TRBV5-6 and TRBJ1-1, reads DAGVTQSPTHLIKTRGQQVTLRCSPKSGHDTVSWYQQALGQGPQFIFQYYEEEERQRGNFPDRFSGHQFPNYSSELNVNALLLGDSALYLCASSLSGTGRRVTEAFFGQGTRLTVV.

The rearrangement uses TRBV7-2 and TRBJ2-7, with D maybe TRBD2 (6 bases). V shed 5 bases and J shed 1 base, with 15 bases lying between them. The length of the CDR3 is 15 residues. Germline CDR1 reads SGHTA; CDR2 reads FQGNSA. CDR3 protein: CASSPLGSLSYEQYF. Written as DNA, the CDR3 is TGTGCCAGCAGCCCCCTCGGGAGTTTATCCTACGAGCAGTACTTC.

This CDR3 reads CAISVSAGGPNEQFF. The CDR3 DNA follows: TGTGCCATCAGTGTATCGGCGGGAGGGCCCAATGAGCAGTTCTTC. The rearrangement joins TRBV10-3 to TRBJ2-1, with TRBD2 matching over 9 bases. CDR3 length: 15 residues. V lost 4 bases and J lost 6; bases outside the gene matches: 7. Looked up from germline, CDR1 is ENHRY and CDR2 is SYGVKD.

This chain connects TRBV18 to TRBJ1-1; D gene ambiguous. Germline CDR1 reads KGHSH; CDR2 reads LQKENI. V lost 4 bases, J lost 1 base, and 10 bases lay in between. CDR3 length: 14 residues. The CDR3 reads CASSLGLTNTEAFF. CDR3 nucleotides: TGTGCCAGCTCACTCGGACTGACGAACACTGAAGCTTTCTTT.

The V call is TRBV27, the J call TRBJ2-7; D possibly corresponds to TRBD2 (6 bases). The V gene's germline CDR1 is MNHEY and CDR2 SMNVEV (reference sequence). Deletions cut 6 bases from V and 2 bases from J, with 20 bases between. This CDR3 contains 16 residues. CDR3 loop: CASSKGPGRSAYEQYF. Here the CDR3 DNA reads TGTGCCAGCAGCAAAGGCCCCGGGAGATCGGCCTACGAGCAGTACTTC.

This clone turned up a few times. This chain joins TRBV11-2 and TRBJ2-5; TRBD1 agrees at 7 bases. The end of the DNA aligns better with TRBJ2-7, so the J call may be wrong. Germline values: CDR1 SGHAT, CDR2 FQNNGV. The CDR3 consists of 14 residues. CDR3 coding DNA: TGTGCCAGCAGGGAGACAGGGAACCTCTACGAGCAGTACTTC. Amino acids: CASRETGNLYEQYF.

This chain joins TRBV11-3 and TRBJ2-1; 7 nucleotides align to TRBD2. The CDR3 has 15 residues. Germline CDR1 and CDR2: SGHNT and YENEEA. The junction had 2 bases not matched to a gene; V was cut back by 1 base and J by 2 bases. CDR3 region: CASSLAGGTYNEQFF. CDR3 coding DNA: TGTGCCAGCAGCTTAGCGGGGGGTACCTACAATGAGCAGTTCTTC. The variable domain in full, completed from reference TRBV11-3 and TRBJ2-1, reads EAGVVQSPRYKIIEKKQPVAFWCNPISGHNTLYWYLQNLGQGPELLIRYENEEAVDDSQLPKDRFSAERLKGVDSTLKIQPAELGDSAVYLCASSLAGGTYNEQFFGPGTRLTVL.

A note on this clone: One end of the junction is discordant with germline, which a read error may explain. The chain couples TRBV7-9 to TRBJ2-7, with 7 bases identical to TRBD2. Germline CDR1 SEHNR, CDR2 FQNEAQ (reference sequence). The CDR3 is 13 amino acids. The DNA for the CDR3 is TGTTCCAGCAGCTTAGTGGGGGGGAACGAGCAGTACTTC. Protein sequence: CSSSLVGGNEQYF.